Listed here is a single T cell receptor (beta chain). Its antigen remains unknown. PCR primers comprised 60 Vbeta and 13 Jbeta primers. Method: immunoSEQ multiplex PCR; TCRdb's copy keeps in-frame clones and lacks some. Recorded here are more than 40,000 clones; the top ten clones represent under 1.4%. This sample stems from a study of cytomegalovirus exposure and HLA in healthy donors. Study-wide findings and caveats: Because they were indistinguishable, some V segments, including TRBV6-2 and TRBV6-3, were excluded. It was taken for granted in presence/absence analyses that sequencing depth across donors was roughly uniform. The sole available immune exposure information was CMV serostatus. Rare sequences made up most TCRs, while some public TCRs were found in many donors.

Germline values: CDR1 SEHNR, CDR2 FQNEAQ (reference sequence). V lost 6 bases and J lost 6, with 15 bases in between. The CDR3 runs 14 residues. The rearrangement joins TRBV7-9 to TRBJ1-5; tentative D call: TRBD1 (5 bases). The receptor was isolated from a woman between 35 and 50 years old in good health and CMV-seronegative. Sequencing was performed on PBMCs. The CDR3 DNA sequence: TGTGCCAGCAGTGGGACTCTGGGGGGTCAGCCCCAGCATTTT. Its translation: CASSGTLGGQPQHF.